The rows below give T cell receptor beta chains drawn from one sample of a study of T-cell memory formation after mild COVID-19. One entry per CDR3 protein results from TCRdb running MiXCR on the 5' RACE reads. Among a few hundred thousand distinct CDR3 sequences listed, around 8% were seen once. The sample taken for sequencing was PBMCs or a T cell subset sorted from them (not recorded which). These receptors all stem from a man aged 18 to 35 who had mild COVID-19 (a few samples of this study predate the infection). Cell type and time point are not known. Both conserved end residues are part of each CDR3. Each record gives: CDR3 protein, CDR3 DNA, D gene, clone size, V gene, J gene. D genes are given only for firm matches. Where a row states a size, it is once, few, many or the class of an expanded clone; other rows omit it.

cdr3_aa: CSVRSQETQYF; cdr3_nt: TGCAGCGTGCGAAGCCAAGAGACCCAGTACTTC; d_call: NA; clone_size: many; v_call: TRBV29-1; j_call: TRBJ2-5
cdr3_aa: CSGTSSGDDLNTQYF; cdr3_nt: TGCAGTGGGACCTCAAGCGGGGATGACCTGAATACGCAGTATTTT; d_call: TRBD2; clone_size: NA; v_call: TRBV20-1; j_call: TRBJ2-3
cdr3_aa: CASSLGAGGETDTQYF; cdr3_nt: TGCGCCAGCAGCTTGGGGGCAGGGGGCGAGACAGATACGCAGTATTTT; d_call: TRBD1; clone_size: many; v_call: TRBV5-1; j_call: TRBJ2-3
cdr3_aa: CASSWVEGWGRNEQFF; cdr3_nt: TGTGCCAGCAGCTGGGTCGAGGGGTGGGGAAGGAATGAGCAGTTCTTC; d_call: NA; clone_size: many; v_call: TRBV5-8; j_call: TRBJ2-1
cdr3_aa: CASSPPYASGELFF; cdr3_nt: TGTGCCAGCAGCCCGCCCTATGCGTCCGGGGAGCTGTTTTTT; d_call: NA; clone_size: NA; v_call: TRBV7-9; j_call: TRBJ2-2
cdr3_aa: CASSLGQEARYGYTF; cdr3_nt: TGTGCCAGCAGCCTAGGACAGGAAGCCCGCTATGGCTACACCTTC; d_call: TRBD1; clone_size: NA; v_call: TRBV5-4; j_call: TRBJ1-2
cdr3_aa: CASSPGGRVPNEQFF; cdr3_nt: TGTGCCAGCAGCCCAGGGGGGCGCGTTCCCAATGAGCAGTTCTTC; d_call: NA; clone_size: few; v_call: TRBV11-2; j_call: TRBJ2-1
cdr3_aa: CASSPRTGAGYTF; cdr3_nt: TGTGCCAGCAGCCCCCGGACAGGGGCCGGCTACACCTTC; d_call: TRBD1; clone_size: many; v_call: TRBV7-2; j_call: TRBJ1-2
cdr3_aa: CASRGQNSNQPQHF; cdr3_nt: TGTGCCAGCAGGGGACAGAATAGCAATCAGCCCCAGCATTTT; d_call: TRBD1; clone_size: few; v_call: TRBV12-3/TRBV12-4; j_call: TRBJ1-5
cdr3_aa: CASSFGVGADTQYF; cdr3_nt: TGTGCCAGCAGTTTTGGGGTGGGGGCAGATACGCAGTATTTT; d_call: NA; clone_size: many; v_call: TRBV27; j_call: TRBJ2-3
cdr3_aa: CASSLAPLAGYGETQYF; cdr3_nt: TGTGCCAGCAGCTTAGCCCCGCTAGCGGGCTACGGAGAGACCCAGTACTTC; d_call: TRBD2; clone_size: NA; v_call: TRBV7-2; j_call: TRBJ2-5
cdr3_aa: CASSYSRATDTQYF; cdr3_nt: TGTGCCAGCAGTTACTCCCGGGCTACAGATACGCAGTATTTT; d_call: NA; clone_size: many; v_call: TRBV6-5; j_call: TRBJ2-3